Following are 21 T cell receptor beta chains from one sample sequenced in a study of T cells in Graves' hyperthyroidism and ophthalmopathy. Amplification of TCR beta CDR3 regions was performed using RNA transcripts as template. First-round RT-PCR with HTBI primers amplified the TCR CDR3 region. TCRdb recomputed calls from the multiplex PCR reads with MiXCR, one row per CDR3 protein. The sample gives some 560,000 distinct CDR3 sequences, about 15% of which show up once; approximately 7% is in the top ten. Sequencing was performed on blood. The receptor source for this set is a woman aged 25 to 39 with Graves' hyperthyroidism.

There are many counts of this clonotype. The rearrangement uses TRBV28 and TRBJ2-5; no definite D call. This CDR3 spans 16 amino acids. Germline assignment: CDR1 MDHEN and CDR2 SYDVKM. The V and J ends lost 2 bases and 0 bases respectively, with 13 bases between them. CDR3: CASSLGLSAYQETQYF. The CDR3 DNA is TGTGCCAGCAGTTTAGGTCTGTCGGCGTACCAAGAGACCCAGTACTTC.

Regarding this clonotype: This clone may be a read error of a much larger clone one base away. CDR3 amino acids: CASRQATANYGYTF. The CDR3 DNA reads TGTGCCAGCCGCCAAGCAACAGCCAACTATGGCTACACCTTC. The J gene is TRBJ1-2, the V gene TRBV3-1; D call uncertain. CDR1 LGHDT and CDR2 YNNKEL come from the germline V gene (reference sequence). CDR3 length equals 14 residues.

This clonotype was recorded many times. The chain links TRBV28 to TRBJ2-3; 9 bases fit TRBD1. The germline V gene has CDR1 MDHEN and CDR2 SYDVKM. Trimming took 7 bases from V and 8 from J; bases not matched to a gene: 13. There are 15 residues in the CDR3. The CDR3 region has the DNA TGTGCCAGCAAACCTCGGGACAGGGCTCTGGGTACGCAGTATTTT. This gives the protein CASKPRDRALGTQYF. Based on the CDR3 plus reference TRBV28 and TRBJ2-3, the full variable domain is DVKVTQSSRYLVKRTGEKVFLECVQDMDHENMFWYRQDPGLGLRLIYFSYDVKMKEKGDIPEGYSVSREKKERFSLILESASTNQTSMYLCASKPRDRALGTQYFGPGTRLTVL.

This clonotype was seen a single time. The rearrangement joins TRBV27 to TRBJ2-7; the D gene could be TRBD1 or TRBD2 (5 bases each). Germline values: CDR1 MNHEY, CDR2 SMNVEV (reference sequence). V was trimmed by 5 bases and J by 2 bases, leaving 13 bases between them. This CDR3 comprises 14 residues. CDR3 loop: CASSPRDGAYEQYF. The DNA of the CDR3 is TGTGCCAGCAGTCCCAGGGACGGGGCCTACGAGCAGTACTTC.

This clonotype was found many times. The chain combines TRBV5-1 with TRBJ1-1; possible D gene TRBD1, 5 bases. This CDR3 is built from 15 residues. The V end was cut by 0 bases, the J end by 1 base, with 10 bases between. Per germline, CDR1 SGHRS and CDR2 YFSETQ. In DNA form, the CDR3 reads TGCGCCAGCAGCTTGGTGGGGGACCCGAACACTGAAGCTTTCTTT. As protein: CASSLVGDPNTEAFF.

V is TRBV5-4 and J is TRBJ2-4; 14 positions match TRBD2. The CDR3 length is 17 residues. The V segment lost 4 bases and the J segment 3 bases; nucleotides outside the gene matches: 6. Germline CDR1 and CDR2: SGHNT and YYREEE (reference sequence). The CDR3 loop reads CASSQGLAGAGKNIQYF. For the CDR3, the DNA is TGTGCCAGCAGCCAGGGACTAGCGGGAGCGGGCAAAAACATTCAGTACTTC.

This clonotype was found a few times. The J gene is TRBJ2-7, the V gene TRBV5-1; the D is unclear. The V end was cut by 1 base, the J end by 3 bases, with 8 bases between. The CDR3 is 13 residues long. The germline V gene has CDR1 SGHRS and CDR2 YFSETQ. The CDR3, as DNA: TGCGCCAGCAGCTTGAGTCAGGACTACGAGCAGTACTTC. It specifies CASSLSQDYEQYF.

Notes on this clonotype: A much larger clone differs by one base, so this may be a read error. The genes are TRBV6-2 or TRBV6-3 and TRBJ2-7, with D possibly being TRBD2 (6 bases). CDR1 is MNHEY, CDR2 SVGEGT, per germline. Trimming took 11 bases from V and 5 from J, leaving 19 bases between them. This CDR3 spans 13 amino acids. The CDR3 DNA reads TGTGCCTCCTTCCGAGCGGGTGACCACGAGCAGTACTTC. Translating it yields CASFRAGDHEQYF.

The table lists this clonotype with many counts. The chain is built from TRBV7-9 and TRBJ2-1, with D perhaps matching TRBD2 (6 bases). CDR1 is SEHNR, CDR2 FQNEAQ, per germline (reference sequence). V was trimmed by 3 bases and J by 9 bases, leaving 9 bases between them. The CDR3 runs 12 residues. CDR3 bases: TGTGCCAGCAGCTTCTCGGAGGGTGAGCAGTTCTTC. It is translated as CASSFSEGEQFF.

This clonotype was observed many times. This rearrangement joins TRBV20-1 to TRBJ2-7, with D perhaps matching TRBD2 (6 bases). The CDR3 consists of 14 residues. Germline V gene sequence: CDR1 DFQATT, CDR2 SNEGSKA (reference sequence). V lost 3 bases and J 5 bases, leaving 17 bases between the germline ends. CDR3 protein: CSASGSGVVNEQYF. DNA for the CDR3: TGCAGTGCTAGTGGGTCGGGAGTTGTCAACGAGCAGTACTTC.

V is TRBV20-1 and J is TRBJ1-4, with a tentative D call TRBD1 (6 bases). V dropped 5 bases and J dropped 13 bases, with 23 bases sitting between them. Germline CDR1 and CDR2: DFQATT and SNEGSKA (reference sequence). This CDR3 spans 14 amino acids. The CDR3 DNA reads TGCAGTGCTTCTTGGGGGACACCGATCACCGCACTGTTTTTT. Its protein product is CSASWGTPITALFF.

This clonotype occurred many times. V is TRBV28 and J is TRBJ2-7; the D is unclear. V dropped 3 bases and J dropped 5 bases, with 14 bases sitting between them. This CDR3 has 14 residues. Germline CDR1 is MDHEN and CDR2 is SYDVKM. CDR3 protein: CASSLGRQVDEQYF. The CDR3 nucleotides are TGTGCCAGCAGTTTGGGCCGCCAGGTCGACGAGCAGTACTTC.

This clonotype was found a few times. The V call is TRBV30, the J call TRBJ1-6; D is possibly TRBD1 (6 bases). Germline CDR1 GTSNPN, CDR2 SVGIG (reference sequence). This CDR3 comprises 16 residues. The ends were cut back, 0 bases at V and 9 bases at J, with 18 bases in the middle. Here the CDR3 reads CAWSVLGRGSRSPLHF. The CDR3 DNA reads TGTGCCTGGAGTGTACTAGGTAGGGGGAGTCGTTCACCCCTCCACTTT.

This clonotype was recorded at least ten times. The rearrangement links TRBV11-2 to TRBJ2-1; tentatively, D is TRBD2 (6 bases). Germline V gene data show CDR1 as SGHAT and CDR2 as FQNNGV. V gave up 0 bases and J gave up 4 bases, with 16 bases separating them. The CDR3 covers 17 residues. The CDR3 coding sequence is TGTGCCAGCAGCTTAGAGACACTAGCCACACCGTACAATGAGCAGTTCTTC. Translating gives CASSLETLATPYNEQFF. Combining the CDR3 with reference TRBV11-2 and TRBJ2-1 gives the whole variable domain EAGVAQSPRYKIIEKRQSVAFWCNPISGHATLYWYQQILGQGPKLLIQFQNNGVVDDSQLPKDRFSAERLKGVDSTLKIQPAKLEDSAVYLCASSLETLATPYNEQFFGPGTRLTVL.

A word on this clonotype: One base away lies a much larger clone, so this may be a sequencing read error. The CDR3 does not end in the conserved phenylalanine or tryptophan, so this is likely a read error. V usage is TRBV5-1 and J usage is TRBJ1-6, with 8 bases identical to TRBD1. CDR1 and CDR2 (germline): SGHRS, YFSETQ. The J segment lost 13 bases and the V segment lost 0 bases, leaving 9 bases of the junction unmatched. The CDR3 is 15 residues long. The CDR3 DNA reads TGCGCCAGCAGCTTGGGGACAGGGTTTCGAATGCCCCTCCACCTT. Its translation: CASSLGTGFRMPLHL.

This clonotype was counted many times. The J gene is TRBJ2-7, the V gene TRBV7-9; a weak D match, TRBD2 (6 bases). Trimming pared 4 bases from V and 5 bases from J, leaving 12 bases between. Germline V gene sequence: CDR1 SEHNR, CDR2 FQNEAQ (reference sequence). This CDR3 comprises 13 residues. CDR3 sequence: CASSSPEGHEQYF. For the CDR3, the DNA is TGTGCCAGCAGCTCCCCGGAGGGCCACGAGCAGTACTTC.

The chain links TRBV19 to TRBJ2-2, with 10 bases fitting TRBD1. The CDR3 is 20 amino acids. In germline, CDR1 is LNHDA, CDR2 SQIVND (reference sequence). V shed 6 bases and J 1 base; nucleotides not matched to a gene: 17. CDR3: CASRLSLPRQGALNTGELFF. CDR3 coding DNA: TGTGCCAGTAGACTCTCCCTCCCAAGACAGGGGGCGCTGAACACCGGGGAGCTGTTTTTT.

This clonotype was seen only a few times. The V call is TRBV28, the J call TRBJ2-7; 12 bases map to TRBD2. The CDR3 is made up of 18 amino acids. After removal of 3 bases from V and 3 bases from J, the junction contained 12 bases not matched to a gene. Germline CDR1 and CDR2: MDHEN and SYDVKM. The DNA of the CDR3 is TGTGCCAGCAGTTTCCTTGGACTAGCGGGACAGGCGAGCTACGAGCAGTACTTC. This sequence encodes CASSFLGLAGQASYEQYF.

This clonotype was seen only a few times. This rearrangement joins TRBV19 to TRBJ2-3; 7 bases are shared with TRBD1. The CDR3 extends over 16 amino acids. With V trimmed by 5 bases and J by 1 base, 9 bases remained unmatched. Germline V CDR1 and CDR2: LNHDA, SQIVND (reference sequence). CDR3 in DNA: TGTGCCAGTAGTTCGGACAGGCTCCTAGGCACAGATACGCAGTATTTT. The encoded protein is CASSSDRLLGTDTQYF.

This rearrangement joins TRBV7-3 to TRBJ2-2, with D tentatively TRBD2 (6 bases). Trimming took off 6 bases at V and 4 bases at J, with 12 bases between the two ends. The CDR3 sequence is 14 residues long. Germline CDR1 is SGHTA and CDR2 is FQGTGA. CDR3 coding DNA: TGTGCCAGCAGAACAACCGGGGGCACCGGGGAGCTGTTTTTT. It is translated as CASRTTGGTGELFF.

This clonotype was observed a handful of times. The chain has TRBV6-1 and TRBJ2-1; 10 bases fit TRBD2. J was trimmed by 9 bases and V by 6 bases; bases with no gene match: 8. This CDR3 has 14 residues. The germline CDR1 and CDR2 sequences are MNHNS and SASEGT. CDR3 protein: CASSASGRAREQFF. The CDR3, as DNA: TGTGCCAGCAGCGCCAGCGGGAGGGCCCGTGAGCAGTTCTTC.